This T cell receptor (beta chain) was identified during a study of OX40 agonist ivuxolimab in advanced cancers. As for the study more broadly: Ivuxolimab, which targeted the costimulatory receptor OX40 (CD134), was an agonistic, fully human IgG2 monoclonal antibody. Intravenous ivuxolimab was administered to patients every 2 weeks at six dose levels: 0.01, 0.1, 0.3, 1.5, 3 and 10 mg/kg. Among the roughly 52 dose-escalation patients, approximately 20 had hepatocellular carcinoma, 15 or so melanoma, 9 renal cell carcinoma and 9 head and neck cancer. In the dose-escalation cohort, roughly 82% of patients were male, and the mean age was around 65 years with a range of roughly 23 to 79. Patients were allowed to have had prior anti-PD-1, anti-PD-L1 or anti-CTLA-4 therapy, and approximately 40% of the dose-escalation patients had been treated with checkpoint inhibitors. Partial responses occurred in three dose-escalation patients: two with cutaneous melanoma and one with hepatocellular carcinoma. The purpose of peripheral TCRbeta sequencing was to test whether ivuxolimab changed TCR sequence diversity and led to clonal T-cell expansion. The monotherapy dose-escalation portion (N of about 47 patients) of the phase I ivuxolimab trial is reported in the paper. The investigation overall reported the following: At doses of 0.1 to 3.0 mg/kg, clonal expansion of both CD4+ and CD8+ blood T cells was observed from baseline to week 6. Which antigens the clonally expanded peripheral T cells were specific for was not determined. After ivuxolimab, expanded clones were on average more numerous among CD8+ T cells than among CD4+ T cells. Low levels of normalized T-cell clonal expansion were also seen in some patients who did not respond. In the 0.1-3.0 mg/kg groups, partial responders had among the lowest normalized peripheral clonal expansion, particularly in CD8+ T cells.

Of note for this clone: The antigen this receptor binds is unknown. No much larger clonotype is one base removed from it; base qualities were not supplied.

Genomic DNA was extracted from sorted cells for sequencing of the TCRbeta CDR3 region. TCRbeta CDR3 regions were sequenced using the immunoSEQ Assay. Sourced from immuneACCESS, this table was stored by TCRdb with only in-frame sequences that have V and J called. A share of the clones is absent; for the studies checked, an unresolved V gene accounts for under half, and the remainder has no known explanation. Counted in this sample were approximately 61,000 clones; 70% to 90% of them appeared once. The ten largest account for 1.3% of the sample. The trial excluded patients who had a history of autoimmune disease or were on systemic immunosuppression. Peripheral blood for TCR sequencing was collected from all dose cohorts at baseline, on cycle 4 day 1, and on cycle 7 day 1. The samples were taken from a phase I, first-in-human, multicenter, open-label dose-escalation trial of ivuxolimab. The trial enrolled adults with locally advanced or metastatic head and neck squamous cell, hepatocellular, melanoma or renal cell carcinoma. Before TCR sequencing, CD4+ and CD8+ T cells were separately sorted from peripheral blood.

Sequences LGHNA (CDR1) and YSLEER (CDR2) are obtained from the germline V gene. The CDR3 spans 16 residues, from the cysteine through the phenylalanine. The sequence is cut down to CDR3 DNA, 48 bases in frame from base 1. V ends up 1 base short and J 2 bases short, with an unmatched junction base count of 6. The chain is encoded by TRBV4-3 joined to TRBJ2-7; 9 middle bases align to TRBD2. The sequencing used CD4+ or CD8+ T cells sorted from blood, collected in a trial of the OX40 agonist ivuxolimab. The origin of this receptor is an adult with an advanced solid tumor such as melanoma, head and neck, liver or kidney cancer. The CDR3 region reads CASSQGLVAGAYEQYF. The DNA is as follows: TGCGCCAGCAGCCAAGGTTTAGTAGCGGGAGCCTACGAGCAGTACTTC.